The clone carrying this T cell receptor beta chain came up a few times. Participants' own reports of clinical history determined their cohort assignment. This CDR3 is built from 15 residues. With 5 bases removed from V and 0 bases from J, the gap between germline ends came to 11 bases. Germline CDR1 and CDR2: MNHEY and SVGEGT. Methods used by the authors: Reference gene primer amplification yielded estimated nucleated cell counts. The data were produced by immunoSEQ multiplex PCR, yet TCRdb's version contains in-frame clones alone and is incomplete. That table supplies the V and J calls and clone size; D and trimming were determined from the DNA. The sample records a few hundred thousand clones, 87% being singletons. This sample is drawn from a study of blood T cell repertoires in COVID-19. The wider study: T cells, B-cell-depleted T cells, or PBMCs provided the cDNA or gDNA that served as material.

The TCR comes from a woman aged 25 to 39 who had recovered from COVID-19. The V call is TRBV6-2 or TRBV6-3, the J call TRBJ2-1, with D possibly matching TRBD2 (5 bases). Sequenced material: PBMCs or T cells enriched from blood (not recorded which). CDR3 DNA sequence: TGTGCCAGCAGTCAAGGAGGTAGCTCCTACAATGAGCAGTTCTTC. Translating gives CASSQGGSSYNEQFF.